The subject of this entry is one T cell receptor beta chain. This record comes from a study of blood T cell repertoires in COVID-19. Study summary: Samples came from the United States, Italy and Spain, spanning acute and convalescent COVID-19. The cDNA or gDNA used as material had been derived from T cells, B-cell-depleted T cells, or PBMCs.

Original processing methods: Counts of nucleated cells, estimated from reference gene primer amplification, were obtained. Profiling relied on immunoSEQ multiplex PCR, and the TCRdb table lists in-frame clones only, not all of them. V and J calls and clone size are those listed in that table; D and trimming were worked out from the DNA. This repertoire shows about 260,000 clones, 85% to 90% found once; its top ten account for roughly 3.7%. The CDR3 consists of 15 residues. Trimming took 2 bases from V and 7 from J; bases not matched to a gene: 8. Germline CDR1 is MNHEY and CDR2 is SMNVEV (reference sequence).

Input material: peripheral blood. The TCR sequence derives from a woman aged 40 to 49 with acute or convalescent COVID-19. J is TRBJ2-5 and V is TRBV27, with TRBD2 matching 9 bases. CDR3 coding DNA: TGTGCCAGCAGTTTAGGGGCGGGGGGGTTAGGGACCCAGTACTTC. Amino acids: CASSLGAGGLGTQYF.